A single sample is the source of the 26 T cell receptor beta chains below, sequenced in a study of monozygotic twins with inflammatory bowel disease. TCRdb reprocessed the 5' RACE reads, keeping one entry per CDR3 protein, no DNA. With 400,000 to 500,000 distinct CDR3 sequences in the sample, the ten largest clones hold roughly 2.5%. Sequencing was carried out using blood. The receptor source for this set is a human donor with ulcerative colitis or Crohn's disease, or a healthy co-twin of an affected twin (not recorded which).

The chain links TRBV5-1 to TRBJ2-7. This CDR3 region has 14 residues. The V gene's germline CDR1 is SGHRS and CDR2 YFSETQ. CDR3 sequence: CASSLFGFIYEQYF.

The chain combines TRBV10-3 with TRBJ1-3. The CDR3 is 14 residues long. Germline V gene lookup returns CDR1 ENHRY and CDR2 SYGVKD. Here the CDR3 reads CAITSAGGGNTIYF.

V usage is TRBV11-2 and J usage is TRBJ1-1. Germline CDR1 reads SGHAT; CDR2 reads FQNNGV. The CDR3 sequence is 14 residues long. The CDR3 region is CASRIRRGNTEAFF.

The V gene is TRBV30, the J gene TRBJ1-5. The germline V gene encodes CDR1 GTSNPN and CDR2 SVGIG (reference sequence). The CDR3 loop spans 13 amino acids. CDR3: CAWRTSRNQPQHF.

The chain couples TRBV20-1 to TRBJ2-1; TCRdb's D call of TRBD1 is untestable without DNA. The CDR3 length is 14 residues. CDR1 DFQATT and CDR2 SNEGSKA come from the germline V gene (reference sequence). The CDR3 loop reads CSARQGSTYNEQFF.

The chain couples TRBV6-4 to TRBJ2-1. CDR3 size: 14 residues. Germline V CDR1 and CDR2: MRHNA, SNTAGT. This chain's CDR3 is CASKADRYYNEQFF.

The genes are TRBV28 and TRBJ2-5; TCRdb selects TRBD2, and the lack of DNA leaves this call unchecked. The CDR3 runs to 16 residues. CDR1 and CDR2 (germline): MDHEN, SYDVKM. CDR3 sequence reads: CASSPYPRGRRETQYF.

The genes are TRBV7-2 and TRBJ2-7; TCRdb's assignment of TRBD1 cannot be checked, as there is no DNA. This CDR3 spans 14 amino acids. The germline V gene has CDR1 SGHTA and CDR2 FQGNSA. CDR3 residues: CASSPDRGGYEQYF. Supplemented by reference TRBV7-2 and TRBJ2-7, the full variable domain reads GAGVSQSPSNKVTEKGKDVELRCDPISGHTALYWYRQSLGQGLEFLIYFQGNSAPDKSGLPSDRFSAERTGGSVSTLTIQRTQQEDSAVYLCASSPDRGGYEQYFGPGTRLTVT.

J is TRBJ1-4 and V is TRBV5-6. This CDR3 has 16 amino acids. The V gene's germline CDR1 is SGHDT and CDR2 YYEEEE. CDR3 region: CASSWGPQATNEKLFF.

The chain is built from TRBV20-1 and TRBJ1-4; TCRdb's assignment of TRBD1 cannot be checked, as there is no DNA. Per the germline V gene, CDR1 is DFQATT and CDR2 is SNEGSKA (reference sequence). The length of the CDR3 is 15 residues. The CDR3 sequence is CSARDHRGLNEKLFF.

This chain uses TRBV20-1 with TRBJ1-5; TCRdb designates TRBD1, a call that cannot be tested without DNA. This CDR3 contains 17 residues. The V gene's germline CDR1 is DFQATT and CDR2 SNEGSKA (reference sequence). CDR3 sequence: CSARVSQGITYSQPQHF.

This chain links TRBV7-2 with TRBJ2-1. This CDR3 contains 13 residues. The germline V gene encodes CDR1 SGHTA and CDR2 FQGNSA. CDR3 residues: CASSLGSLSQQFF.

The J gene is TRBJ2-3, the V gene TRBV30. CDR1 and CDR2 (germline): GTSNPN, SVGIG (reference sequence). The CDR3 extends over 11 amino acids. The CDR3: CAWSRTDTQYF.

The chain links TRBV27 to TRBJ1-5; TCRdb's D call of TRBD1 is untestable without DNA. This CDR3 region has 13 residues. Germline V gene lookup returns CDR1 MNHEY and CDR2 SMNVEV (reference sequence). Here the CDR3 reads CASRDRSSQPQHF.

The chain links TRBV20-1 to TRBJ2-3; as DNA is missing, the TRBD2 call by TCRdb cannot be tested. Germline V lookup: CDR1 DFQATT, CDR2 SNEGSKA (reference sequence). This CDR3 is 14 amino acids long. The CDR3 reads CSAKAGGPTDTQYF.

The rearrangement uses TRBV12-3 or TRBV12-4 and TRBJ2-5; the TCRdb D gene call, TRBD1, has no DNA to confirm it. The CDR3 extends over 14 amino acids. CDR3 sequence reads: CASNIRGPPGGQYF.

V and J are TRBV4-1 and TRBJ1-1; TCRdb returns TRBD1, unconfirmable since there is no DNA. The CDR3 covers 14 residues. In germline, CDR1 is MGHRA, CDR2 YSYEKL. CDR3 sequence: CASSQGRGFTEAFF.

This chain's CDR3 is CASRRTDSSPLHF. V gene TRBV27 combines with J gene TRBJ1-6. The CDR3 runs to 13 residues. Germline V gives CDR1 MNHEY, CDR2 SMNVEV (reference sequence).

This chain joins TRBV3-1 and TRBJ2-3; the TCRdb call, TRBD2, lacks DNA for checking. Per the germline V gene, CDR1 is LGHDT and CDR2 is YNNKEL (reference sequence). The CDR3 extends over 16 amino acids. This CDR3 reads CASSQVSGGLTDTQYF.

The V call is TRBV7-6, the J call TRBJ2-1; TCRdb's D gene call, TRBD2, goes unchecked for lack of DNA. Germline V gene lookup returns CDR1 SGHVS and CDR2 FNYEAQ. CDR3 size: 16 residues. CDR3 residues: CASSSQGRLAANEQFF.

The rearrangement links TRBV18 to TRBJ1-2. This CDR3 comprises 14 residues. The germline V gene has CDR1 KGHSH and CDR2 LQKENI. CDR3 amino acids: CASSHLGHDYGYTF.

This sequence joins TRBV30 and TRBJ1-2. CDR3 length: 14 amino acids. CDR1 is GTSNPN, CDR2 SVGIG, per germline (reference sequence). CDR3 loop: CAWSVHGTFYGYTF.

This rearrangement joins TRBV12-3 or TRBV12-4 to TRBJ2-2. The CDR3 runs to 15 residues. CDR3 protein: CASSNNQLYTGELFF.

The chain carries TRBV19 and TRBJ1-5. Germline CDR1 is LNHDA and CDR2 is SQIVND (reference sequence). CDR3 length: 13 amino acids. The CDR3 spells CASSDVYNQPQHF.

The V call is TRBV6-2 or TRBV6-3, the J call TRBJ2-7; TCRdb proposes TRBD1, but this gene call is untestable without DNA. CDR1 is MNHEY and CDR2 is SVGEGT in the germline V gene. The CDR3 is 15 residues long. The CDR3 loop is CASSRNRDGTYEQYF.

The J gene is TRBJ2-5, the V gene TRBV6-5. This CDR3 is built from 15 residues. CDR1 is MNHEY, CDR2 SVGAGI, per germline. The CDR3 sequence: CASSYSGTWGETQYF.